The entry below gives a single TCR beta chain sequence along with its context. The entry originates in a study of blood T cell repertoires in COVID-19. Study-level background: Collection of acute and convalescent COVID-19 samples took place in the United States, Italy and Spain. Sources were T cells, B-cell-depleted T cells, or PBMCs; the material itself was cDNA or gDNA.

This CDR3 is built from 11 residues. The germline V gene has CDR1 MNHEY and CDR2 SVGAGI. Trimming took off 0 bases at V and 11 bases at J, with 7 bases between the two ends. Authors' analysis steps: Reference gene primer amplification gave nucleated cell count estimates. Assay: immunoSEQ multiplex PCR; the TCRdb copy retains only in-frame clones and omits some. Clone size and V and J calls were adopted from that table, with D and trimming inferred from the DNA. The data show 150,000 or so clones, about 89% seen once. The origin of this receptor is a man in his fifties with acute or convalescent COVID-19. The genes are TRBV6-5 and TRBJ1-1; D might be TRBD1 (5 bases). Material for sequencing was peripheral blood. In DNA form, the CDR3 reads TGTGCCAGCAGTTACTCAGGGGCCGCTTTCTTT. Protein sequence: CASSYSGAAFF.